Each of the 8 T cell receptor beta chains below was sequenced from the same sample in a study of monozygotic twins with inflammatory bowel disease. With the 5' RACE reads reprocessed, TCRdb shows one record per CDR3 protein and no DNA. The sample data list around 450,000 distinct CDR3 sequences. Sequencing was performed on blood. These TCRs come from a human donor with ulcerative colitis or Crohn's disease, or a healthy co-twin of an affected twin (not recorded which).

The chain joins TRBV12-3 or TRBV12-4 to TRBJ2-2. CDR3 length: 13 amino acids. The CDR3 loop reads CASSLRFSGELFF.

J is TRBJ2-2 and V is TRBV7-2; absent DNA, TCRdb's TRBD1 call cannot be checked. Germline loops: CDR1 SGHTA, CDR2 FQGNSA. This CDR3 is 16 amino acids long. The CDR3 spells CASSLATGVMTGELFF.

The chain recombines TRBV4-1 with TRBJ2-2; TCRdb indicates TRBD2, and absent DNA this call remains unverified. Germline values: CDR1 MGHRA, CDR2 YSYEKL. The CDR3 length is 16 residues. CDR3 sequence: CASSQEAGGPSGELFF.

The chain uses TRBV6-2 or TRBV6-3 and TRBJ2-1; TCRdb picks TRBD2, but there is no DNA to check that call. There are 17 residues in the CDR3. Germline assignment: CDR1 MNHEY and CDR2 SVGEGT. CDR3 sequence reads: CASSSYSSGYLSGEQFF.

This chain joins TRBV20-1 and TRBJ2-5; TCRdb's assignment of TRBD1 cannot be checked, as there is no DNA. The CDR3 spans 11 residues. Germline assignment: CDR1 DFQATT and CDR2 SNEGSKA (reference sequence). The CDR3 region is CSAMGPETQYF.

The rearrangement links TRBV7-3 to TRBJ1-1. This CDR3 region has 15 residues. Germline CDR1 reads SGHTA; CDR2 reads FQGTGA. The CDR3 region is CASSRRGGKNTEAFF.

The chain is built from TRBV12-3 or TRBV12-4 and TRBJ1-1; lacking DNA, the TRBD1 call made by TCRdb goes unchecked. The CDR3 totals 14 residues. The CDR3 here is CASSPGQGLGEAFF.

CDR3 amino acids: CASSTTPHSTDTQYF. The V gene is TRBV7-2, the J gene TRBJ2-3; TCRdb lists TRBD1, though no DNA is available to test this call. The CDR3 totals 15 residues. CDR1 and CDR2 from the germline V gene are SGHTA and FQGNSA.